Presented here are 30 T cell receptor beta chains from one specimen sequenced in a study of Ad26.COV2.S vaccination and SARS-CoV-2 variants (dated by TCRdb to the early 2020s). The sample's treatment or condition label is to be understood as: roughly 19 received Ad26.COV2.S at low or high dose, single or two shots; several received placebo; per-sample allocation not given. For vaccine and placebo recipients, repertoires were sequenced using samples collected on day 63 after the first injection. Preparation of the library involved the immunoSEQ multiplex PCR assay. TCRdb took this table from immuneACCESS and kept in-frame rearrangements with V and J called. Such tables lack part of the clones; where checked against another copy, unresolved V genes explain under half of the gap, and the rest is unexplained. Recorded for this sample are a few hundred thousand clones; around 86% of them occurred a single time. The ten top clones hold roughly 3.1% of the sample.

The sample consisted of peripheral blood, taken in a trial of Ad26.COV2.S vaccine versus placebo. The receptor source for this set is a person aged 18-65 years who received the Ad26.COV2.S COVID-19 vaccine or a placebo.

A single count supports this clone. This rearrangement joins TRBV7-6 to TRBJ1-1; tentatively, D is TRBD1 (5 bases). Per germline, CDR1 SGHVS and CDR2 FNYEAQ. The CDR3 covers 14 residues. V gave up 6 bases and J gave up 5 bases, with 16 bases separating them. This chain's CDR3 is CASSPTGGVTEAFF. CDR3 DNA sequence: TGTGCCAGCAGTCCGACGGGGGGGGTTACTGAAGCTTTCTTT.

The chain is built from TRBV6-5 and TRBJ2-1, with 11 bases identical to TRBD2. V lost 0 bases to trimming and J lost 7 bases; unmatched junction nucleotides: 5. Per the germline V gene, CDR1 is MNHEY and CDR2 is SVGAGI. The CDR3 length is 16 residues. CDR3 in DNA: TGTGCCAGCAGTTACTCACTAGCGGGGGATGGGAATGAGCAGTTCTTC. This encodes CASSYSLAGDGNEQFF.

V and J are TRBV6-5 and TRBJ1-6, with D hard to call. V was clipped by 5 bases and J by 9 bases, with 11 bases between them. CDR3 size: 13 residues. CDR1 and CDR2 (germline): MNHEY, SVGAGI. The CDR3 region has the DNA TGTGCCAGCAGTCTAGACATCTTTTCACCCCTCCACTTT. Translating it yields CASSLDIFSPLHF.

The chain employs TRBV5-1 and TRBJ2-7; possible D gene TRBD1, 5 bases. The V gene's germline CDR1 is SGHRS and CDR2 YFSETQ. The CDR3 has 13 amino acids. The ends were cut back, 8 bases at V and 3 bases at J, with 15 bases in the middle. The DNA of the CDR3 is TGCGCCAGTTTCGATGCAGGGATCTACGAGCAGTACTTC. Translation gives CASFDAGIYEQYF.

This chain connects TRBV19 to TRBJ2-3, with unresolved D. V dropped 7 bases and J dropped 4 bases, with 9 bases sitting between them. Looked up from germline, CDR1 is LNHDA and CDR2 is SQIVND (reference sequence). The CDR3 sequence is 12 residues long. DNA for the CDR3: TGTGCCAGTACCCTAAGAGCAGATACGCAGTATTTT. This sequence encodes CASTLRADTQYF.

The chain combines TRBV6-5 with TRBJ1-2; possible D gene TRBD1, 6 bases. Trimming stripped 10 bases from V and 6 bases from J, with 18 bases between. Germline assignment: CDR1 MNHEY and CDR2 SVGAGI. The CDR3 covers 13 residues. The CDR3 DNA reads as TGTGCCACCCGGAGGGGGAGGTCTGATGGCTACACCTTC. The encoded protein is CATRRGRSDGYTF.

The chain joins TRBV3-1 (or the pseudogene TRBV3-2) to TRBJ2-7; the match to TRBD2 covers 9 bases. This CDR3 is built from 15 residues. Germline V gene lookup returns CDR1 LGHDT and CDR2 YNNKEL (reference sequence). With 4 bases clipped from V and 1 base from J, the junction kept 5 bases outside the gene matches. CDR3 sequence (DNA): TGTGCCAGCAGCCCTGGGAGCGGGGGGTCCTACGAGCAGTACTTC. As protein: CASSPGSGGSYEQYF.

Only one count was recorded for this clone. The chain carries TRBV7-3 and TRBJ2-1; D not certain. Germline V lookup: CDR1 SGHTA, CDR2 FQGTGA. The CDR3 length is 13 residues. Trimming took off 4 bases at V and 7 bases at J, with 11 bases between the two ends. The CDR3 loop is CASSYLIGNEQFF. CDR3 bases: TGTGCCAGCAGCTACTTAATAGGTAATGAGCAGTTCTTC. Filled out from reference TRBV7-3 and TRBJ2-1, the complete variable domain reads GAGVSQTPSNKVTEKGKYVELRCDPISGHTALYWYRQSLGQGPEFLIYFQGTGAADDSGLPNDRFFAVRPEGSVSTLKIQRTERGDSAVYLCASSYLIGNEQFFGPGTRLTVL.

The J gene is TRBJ1-4, the V gene TRBV5-4; D possibly corresponds to TRBD1 (5 bases). Trimming stripped 0 bases from V and 14 bases from J, with 17 bases between. The germline gives CDR1 SGHNT, CDR2 YYREEE (reference sequence). The CDR3 loop spans 14 amino acids. CDR3 protein: CASSLGGASSGLFF. The CDR3 DNA reads TGTGCCAGCAGCTTGGGCGGGGCCAGCAGTGGCCTGTTTTTT.

The gene calls are TRBV7-6 and TRBJ2-5; possibly TRBD1 for D (5 bases). Germline values: CDR1 SGHVS, CDR2 FNYEAQ. Trimming stripped 5 bases from V and 4 bases from J, with 17 bases between. This CDR3 region has 15 residues. This CDR3 is CASSLRVVSAETQYF. For the CDR3, the DNA is TGTGCCAGCAGCCTCAGGGTTGTCTCGGCAGAGACCCAGTACTTC. The whole variable domain, filled in from reference TRBV7-6 and TRBJ2-5, reads GAGVSQSPRYKVTKRGQDVALRCDPISGHVSLYWYRQALGQGPEFLTYFNYEAQQDKSGLPNDRFSAERPEGSISTLTIQRTEQRDSAMYRCASSLRVVSAETQYFGPGTRLLVL.

The chain carries TRBV6-5 and TRBJ1-1; possibly TRBD1 for D (6 bases). The V end lost 6 bases, the J end lost 5 bases, and 13 bases lay between the germline ends. Germline V CDR1 and CDR2: MNHEY, SVGAGI. CDR3 length: 13 amino acids. CDR3 in amino acids: CASRVTGRTEAFF. CDR3 DNA: TGTGCCAGCAGGGTCACAGGGCGAACTGAAGCTTTCTTT.

The V call is TRBV5-1, the J call TRBJ1-1, with no clear D. Between the trimmed V and J ends, which lost 1 base and 1 base, there was a span of 8 bases. Germline V lookup: CDR1 SGHRS, CDR2 YFSETQ. The CDR3 is made up of 14 amino acids. CDR3 sequence reads: CASSLSGKNTEAFF. CDR3 bases: TGCGCCAGCAGCTTGTCCGGCAAGAACACTGAAGCTTTCTTT.

V usage is TRBV10-3 and J usage is TRBJ2-5; tentatively, D is TRBD2 (5 bases). CDR1 and CDR2 (germline): ENHRY, SYGVKD. Trimming removed 4 bases at V and 5 bases at J, with 8 bases between. The CDR3 length is 12 residues. The CDR3 bases are TGTGCCATCAGTGTGACTACTGAGACCCAGTACTTC. Translation: CAISVTTETQYF.

Here the CDR3 DNA reads TGTGCCAGCAGTGAGTTGGTGAGCAATCAGCCCCAGCATTTT. It is translated as CASSELVSNQPQHF. The chain carries TRBV2 and TRBJ1-5; the D is unclear. Germline lookup yields CDR1 SNHLY and CDR2 FYNNEI. V dropped 3 bases and J dropped 1 base, with 7 bases sitting between them. The CDR3 extends over 14 amino acids.

The V gene is TRBV19, the J gene TRBJ2-5, with 16 bases identical to TRBD2. Germline V gene sequence: CDR1 LNHDA, CDR2 SQIVND (reference sequence). V gave up 5 bases and J gave up 3 bases; unmatched junction bases: 6. The CDR3 is 17 amino acids. CDR3 coding DNA: TGTGCCAGTAGTCCGGGACTAGCGGGGGGGTCGAAAGAGACCCAGTACTTC. Amino acid sequence: CASSPGLAGGSKETQYF.

The chain recombines TRBV28 with TRBJ1-2; D remains unclear. The ends were cut back, 3 bases at V and 3 bases at J, with 14 bases in the middle. Germline CDR1 and CDR2: MDHEN and SYDVKM. This CDR3 contains 15 residues. The CDR3 region has the DNA TGTGCCAGCAGTTTGATACCTACGATAGACTATGGCTACACCTTC. Its protein product is CASSLIPTIDYGYTF.

The rearrangement links TRBV19 to TRBJ1-5; D is ambiguous. This CDR3 has 14 amino acids. V lost 7 bases to trimming and J lost 7 bases, with 17 bases between them. Germline CDR1 is LNHDA and CDR2 is SQIVND (reference sequence). In DNA, the CDR3 is TGTGCCAGTATGAGGGCGGAGCAATGGCAGCCCCAGCATTTT. The encoded protein is CASMRAEQWQPQHF.

The chain couples TRBV4-1 to TRBJ1-5; D perhaps matches TRBD1 (6 bases). Germline loops: CDR1 MGHRA, CDR2 YSYEKL. This CDR3 has 15 residues. Trimming shortened V by 0 bases and J by 5 bases, and 11 bases separated the two germline ends. The chain's CDR3 is CASSQDPGDDQPQHF. The CDR3 DNA reads TGCGCCAGCAGCCAAGATCCAGGGGACGATCAGCCCCAGCATTTT.

The chain uses TRBV6-4 and TRBJ2-3; D is unclear. V shed 5 bases and J shed 4 bases, with 16 bases lying between them. Germline V CDR1 and CDR2: MRHNA, SNTAGT. CDR3 length: 15 residues. The chain's CDR3 is CASSPTPYRPDTQYF. The CDR3 DNA reads TGTGCCAGCAGTCCAACTCCCTACCGGCCAGATACGCAGTATTTT.

V and J are TRBV11-2 and TRBJ2-7, with 7 bases matching TRBD2. This CDR3 has 14 residues. Germline CDR1 is SGHAT and CDR2 is FQNNGV. The V gene end was trimmed by 3 bases and the J gene end by 2 bases; junction bases not matched to a gene: 4. The CDR3 region has the DNA TGTGCCAGCAGCTTCACGGGGAGGGCCTACGAGCAGTACTTC. Protein: CASSFTGRAYEQYF.

The chain links TRBV5-4 to TRBJ2-7, with D possibly being TRBD1 (5 bases). Per germline, CDR1 SGHNT and CDR2 YYREEE (reference sequence). V was trimmed by 3 bases and J by 5 bases, leaving 6 bases between them. CDR3 length equals 11 residues. The CDR3 nucleotides are TGTGCCAGCAGCTGGGGCGACGAGCAGTACTTC. Its protein product is CASSWGDEQYF.

This sequence joins TRBV30 and TRBJ1-1; D call uncertain. The ends were cut back, 6 bases at V and 1 base at J, with 12 bases in the middle. Germline V gives CDR1 GTSNPN, CDR2 SVGIG (reference sequence). The CDR3 has 13 residues. CDR3 coding DNA: TGTGCCTGTCCCCGCGCCGCGAACACTGAAGCTTTCTTT. Residues: CACPRAANTEAFF.

V and J are TRBV6-1 and TRBJ2-7; weak D call: TRBD2 (5 bases). Germline V gives CDR1 MNHNS, CDR2 SASEGT. The V and J ends lost 1 base and 3 bases respectively, with 13 bases between them. This CDR3 has 15 amino acids. CDR3 coding DNA: TGTGCCAGCAGTGAAGGTTTAGGACTTTACTACGAGCAGTACTTC. Protein: CASSEGLGLYYEQYF.

V and J are TRBV14 and TRBJ2-7; the D is unclear. CDR1 is SGHDN and CDR2 is FVKESK in the germline V gene. The CDR3 covers 14 residues. V lost 1 base and J 3 bases, leaving 10 bases between the germline ends. Here the CDR3 DNA reads TGTGCCAGCAGCCAAGTTACCCGAGACTACGAGCAGTACTTC. Protein product: CASSQVTRDYEQYF. Full variable domain (remainder filled in from reference TRBV14 and TRBJ2-7): EAGVTQFPSHSVIEKGQTVTLRCDPISGHDNLYWYRRVMGKEIKFLLHFVKESKQDESGMPNNRFLAERTGGTYSTLKVQPAELEDSGVYFCASSQVTRDYEQYFGPGTRLTVT.

V is TRBV7-3 and J is TRBJ2-2; no clear D. CDR1 is SGHTA, CDR2 FQGTGA, per germline. V gave up 2 bases and J gave up 0 bases, with 7 bases separating them. The CDR3 runs to 15 residues. CDR3 bases: TGTGCCAGCAGCTTAGATGGCCCGAACACCGGGGAGCTGTTTTTT. Translating it yields CASSLDGPNTGELFF. Based on the CDR3 plus reference TRBV7-3 and TRBJ2-2, the full variable domain is GAGVSQTPSNKVTEKGKYVELRCDPISGHTALYWYRQSLGQGPEFLIYFQGTGAADDSGLPNDRFFAVRPEGSVSTLKIQRTERGDSAVYLCASSLDGPNTGELFFGEGSRLTVL.

As regards this clone: One end of the junction does not line up with germline, which may come from a read error. The chain recombines TRBV12-3 or TRBV12-4 with TRBJ2-5; D might be TRBD2 (5 bases). The CDR3 totals 12 residues. CDR3 in DNA: TGTGCCAGCAGTTTTTCCCCCCTCCGGGGTGACTTC. Encoded protein: CASSFSPLRGDF.

V and J are TRBV9 and TRBJ2-3; D call uncertain. The CDR3 sequence is 17 residues long. The V gene lost 0 bases and the J gene lost 2 bases, with 16 bases spanning the gap. The germline gives CDR1 SGDLS, CDR2 YYNGEE. The CDR3 protein is CASSVAPSRWATDTQYF. The CDR3 nucleotides are TGTGCCAGCAGCGTAGCGCCGTCTCGTTGGGCCACAGATACGCAGTATTTT.

The chain employs TRBV2 and TRBJ1-2; 8 bases line up with TRBD1. The CDR3 consists of 14 residues. Per the germline V gene, CDR1 is SNHLY and CDR2 is FYNNEI. V lost 4 bases and J lost 8; bases outside the gene matches: 9. The CDR3 sequence: CASSVRTGGRGYTF. CDR3 in DNA: TGTGCCAGCAGTGTCCGAACAGGGGGACGAGGCTACACCTTC.

This clone was counted a few times. The chain recombines TRBV9 with TRBJ1-1; D uncertain. CDR3 length: 15 amino acids. Germline lookup yields CDR1 SGDLS and CDR2 YYNGEE. V was cut by 0 bases and J by 0 bases, with 9 bases left in between. The CDR3 loop reads CASSVASALNTEAFF. Written as DNA, the CDR3 is TGTGCCAGCAGCGTAGCCTCGGCGTTGAACACTGAAGCTTTCTTT.

The V gene is TRBV6-2 or TRBV6-3, the J gene TRBJ1-5; D possibly corresponds to TRBD1 (6 bases). Trimming cost V 6 bases and J 1 base, with 13 bases left between them. In germline, CDR1 is MNHEY, CDR2 SVGEGT. The CDR3 spans 15 residues. CDR3: CASSRSTGSNQPQHF. CDR3 sequence (DNA): TGTGCCAGCAGCCGCTCGACAGGAAGCAATCAGCCCCAGCATTTT.